Below, 31 T cell receptor beta chains from the same sample are listed, as sequenced in a study of T cells expressing NK-cell markers. No DNA is given; TCRdb re-called the 5' RACE reads and lists each CDR3 protein once. The sample data list under 9,000 distinct CDR3 sequences. Sequenced input: blood T cells: a sorted CD56 or NKG2C T cell subset, CD4+ or CD8+ T cells, or bulk PBMC T cells (not recorded which). These receptors all stem from a man between 18 and 69 years old in good health.

V is TRBV6-5 and J is TRBJ2-3; there is no DNA to check the TCRdb D call of TRBD1. The germline CDR1 and CDR2 sequences are MNHEY and SVGAGI. This CDR3 has 15 residues. The CDR3 region is CASSYRADHTDTQYF.

This chain uses TRBV6-5 with TRBJ2-7. CDR1 and CDR2 (germline): MNHEY, SVGAGI. CDR3 size: 11 residues. The CDR3 reads CATIDTYEQYF.

This chain links TRBV6-1 with TRBJ1-1; there is no DNA to check the TCRdb D call of TRBD1. This CDR3 is built from 14 residues. The germline CDR1 and CDR2 sequences are MNHNS and SASEGT. The CDR3 here is CASRRTGEAAEAFF.

The chain recombines TRBV18 with TRBJ1-4. CDR3 length: 13 amino acids. Per germline, CDR1 KGHSH and CDR2 LQKENI. The CDR3 loop reads CASSPNRNEKLFF.

The V and J genes are TRBV6-1 and TRBJ1-1. Germline CDR1 is MNHNS and CDR2 is SASEGT. The CDR3 is 14 residues long. The CDR3: CASSENEEDTEAFF.

The chain links TRBV5-4 to TRBJ1-2; TCRdb outputs TRBD1, but without DNA this stays unchecked. The CDR3 sequence is 14 residues long. Germline values: CDR1 SGHNT, CDR2 YYREEE (reference sequence). The CDR3 reads CASSHRRQGSGYTF.

The gene calls are TRBV6-5 and TRBJ2-2. Looked up from germline, CDR1 is MNHEY and CDR2 is SVGAGI. The CDR3 loop spans 13 amino acids. This chain's CDR3 is CASSPSETGELFF.

V usage is TRBV6-4 and J usage is TRBJ1-2. Germline V CDR1 and CDR2: MRHNA, SNTAGT. The CDR3 consists of 15 residues. CDR3 amino acids: CASSDHDGSGSGYTF.

According to its frequency, this clonotype is medium-sized (0.01 to 0.1%). The rearrangement joins TRBV20-1 to TRBJ2-7. The CDR3 sequence is 12 residues long. CDR1 and CDR2 from the germline V gene are DFQATT and SNEGSKA (reference sequence). The CDR3 spells CSASLDWHEQYF.

This rearrangement joins TRBV4-2 to TRBJ2-6. This CDR3 contains 16 residues. CDR1 and CDR2 from the germline V gene are LGHNA and YNFKEQ. This chain's CDR3 is CASSQDSLSGANVLTF.

This chain joins TRBV6-2 or TRBV6-3 and TRBJ2-3; TCRdb proposes TRBD2, but this gene call is untestable without DNA. This CDR3 has 15 residues. Per germline, CDR1 MNHEY and CDR2 SVGEGT. CDR3 protein: CASSRTSGEGDTQYF.

The J gene is TRBJ2-2, the V gene TRBV4-2; absent DNA, TCRdb's TRBD1 call cannot be checked. The CDR3 has 16 amino acids. The germline gives CDR1 LGHNA, CDR2 YNFKEQ. CDR3 amino acids: CASSQEGGTGSGELFF.

The chain combines TRBV6-4 with TRBJ2-3; TCRdb names TRBD2, which stays unverified in the absence of DNA. This CDR3 has 14 residues. Per the germline V gene, CDR1 is MRHNA and CDR2 is SNTAGT. This CDR3 is CASSDSGDTYTQYF.

The rearrangement uses TRBV6-1 and TRBJ1-6; there is no DNA to check the TCRdb D call of TRBD1. Per germline, CDR1 MNHNS and CDR2 SASEGT. CDR3 length: 14 amino acids. CDR3 sequence: CASSEAVGESPLHF.

The rearrangement links TRBV9 to TRBJ2-3; TCRdb calls TRBD1, which cannot be checked without DNA. This CDR3 spans 14 amino acids. From germline, CDR1 is SGDLS and CDR2 YYNGEE. CDR3 amino acids: CASSVVAPSHTQYF. The full variable domain, with the rest looked up from reference TRBV9 and TRBJ2-3, is DSGVTQTPKHLITATGQRVTLRCSPRSGDLSVYWYQQSLDQGLQFLIQYYNGEERAKGNILERFSAQQFPDLHSELNLSSLELGDSALYFCASSVVAPSHTQYFGPGTRLTVL.

The chain employs TRBV11-2 and TRBJ2-5; TCRdb picks TRBD2, but there is no DNA to check that call. The CDR3 contains 15 residues. In germline, CDR1 is SGHAT, CDR2 FQNNGV. The CDR3 protein is CASSRTSGGQETQYF.

The CDR3 reads CSARAGGGGETQYF. The J gene is TRBJ2-5, the V gene TRBV20-1; the TCRdb call, TRBD1, lacks DNA for checking. The germline gives CDR1 DFQATT, CDR2 SNEGSKA (reference sequence). There are 14 residues in the CDR3.

The V gene is TRBV6-5, the J gene TRBJ1-6. CDR3 length: 14 amino acids. CDR1 and CDR2 from the germline V gene are MNHEY and SVGAGI. CDR3 sequence reads: CASSYGPAGSPLHF.

CDR3 protein: CAWSVGVTEAFF. The chain combines TRBV30 with TRBJ1-1. The CDR3 is 12 amino acids. The germline V gene encodes CDR1 GTSNPN and CDR2 SVGIG (reference sequence).

The CDR3 sequence: CATSIAGGSYNEQFF. The chain joins TRBV15 to TRBJ2-1; TCRdb picks TRBD1, but there is no DNA to check that call. The CDR3 consists of 15 residues. The germline CDR1 and CDR2 sequences are LNHNV and YYDKDF (reference sequence). The full variable domain, its missing parts supplied by reference TRBV15 and TRBJ2-1, is DAMVIQNPRYQVTQFGKPVTLSCSQTLNHNVMYWYQQKSSQAPKLLFHYYDKDFNNEADTPDNFQSRRPNTSFCFLDIRSPGLGDTAMYLCATSIAGGSYNEQFFGPGTRLTVL.

The chain combines TRBV6-1 with TRBJ2-3; as DNA is missing, the TRBD1 call by TCRdb cannot be tested. The CDR3 is 16 amino acids. Germline V gene data show CDR1 as MNHNS and CDR2 as SASEGT. The CDR3 loop is CASSEDSGTGPNTQYF.

Measured by frequency, this clonotype is medium-sized. The V gene is TRBV27, the J gene TRBJ1-6; TCRdb gives TRBD1 as the D gene, but with no DNA this cannot be confirmed. CDR1 and CDR2 from the germline V gene are MNHEY and SMNVEV (reference sequence). The length of the CDR3 is 16 residues. The CDR3 is CASSLPGQGRSSPLHF.

The gene calls are TRBV6-5 and TRBJ1-6. Germline lookup yields CDR1 MNHEY and CDR2 SVGAGI. This CDR3 contains 14 residues. The CDR3: CASSYGPGGSPLHF.

The chain recombines TRBV6-5 with TRBJ2-5; there is no DNA to check the TCRdb D call of TRBD1. Germline CDR1 MNHEY, CDR2 SVGAGI. The CDR3 extends over 12 amino acids. This CDR3 is CASRGGRETQYF.

This chain's CDR3 is CASSLVSEAPRYF. The chain couples TRBV5-1 to TRBJ1-3. The CDR3 extends over 13 amino acids. Germline loops: CDR1 SGHRS, CDR2 YFSETQ.

The chain uses TRBV7-2 and TRBJ2-5; TCRdb calls TRBD2, which cannot be checked without DNA. CDR3 size: 16 residues. Per germline, CDR1 SGHTA and CDR2 FQGNSA. CDR3 loop: CASSLGVAGVGETQYF. Supplemented by reference TRBV7-2 and TRBJ2-5, the full variable domain reads GAGVSQSPSNKVTEKGKDVELRCDPISGHTALYWYRQSLGQGLEFLIYFQGNSAPDKSGLPSDRFSAERTGGSVSTLTIQRTQQEDSAVYLCASSLGVAGVGETQYFGPGTRLLVL.

The chain carries TRBV12-5 and TRBJ2-7. CDR1 and CDR2 (germline): LGHNT, FRNRAP. There are 16 residues in the CDR3. The CDR3 reads CASGLAEADGTYEQYF.

The J gene is TRBJ2-2, the V gene TRBV6-4; TCRdb's D gene call, TRBD2, goes unchecked for lack of DNA. CDR1 is MRHNA, CDR2 SNTAGT, per germline. The CDR3 is 15 residues long. The chain's CDR3 is CASTEKDGGGGELFF.

V and J are TRBV2 and TRBJ1-5; absent DNA, TCRdb's TRBD1 call cannot be checked. The CDR3 sequence is 17 residues long. CDR1 and CDR2 from the germline V gene are SNHLY and FYNNEI. The CDR3 loop reads CASSASDSPYSNQPQHF. Variable domain in full (rest from reference TRBV2 and TRBJ1-5): EPEVTQTPSHQVTQMGQEVILRCVPISNHLYFYWYRQILGQKVEFLVSFYNNEISEKSEIFDDQFSVERPDGSNFTLKIRSTKLEDSAMYFCASSASDSPYSNQPQHFGDGTRLSIL.

The gene calls are TRBV15 and TRBJ2-3; TCRdb's D call, TRBD1, is unchecked because there is no DNA. This CDR3 region has 16 residues. Germline values: CDR1 LNHNV, CDR2 YYDKDF (reference sequence). CDR3 sequence: CATSRDPGKATDTQYF. The complete variable domain, with remaining parts taken from reference TRBV15 and TRBJ2-3, reads DAMVIQNPRYQVTQFGKPVTLSCSQTLNHNVMYWYQQKSSQAPKLLFHYYDKDFNNEADTPDNFQSRRPNTSFCFLDIRSPGLGDTAMYLCATSRDPGKATDTQYFGPGTRLTVL.

CDR3 sequence reads: CATPGGTGESNEQFF. The rearrangement uses TRBV6-1 and TRBJ2-1; the D call from TCRdb, TRBD1, cannot be confirmed without DNA. The CDR3 runs 15 residues. Germline values: CDR1 MNHNS, CDR2 SASEGT.